A selection of T cell receptor beta chains follows, all from one sample in a study of patients and donors after allogeneic stem cell transplantation. Each CDR3 protein gets one entry after TCRdb re-called the RT-PCR reads with MiXCR. In the table there are about 960,000 distinct CDR3 sequences, under 20% of which are singletons. Material for sequencing was blood, either unsorted or a sorted T cell fraction (not recorded which). These receptors all come from a human donor who was either an allogeneic HSCT recipient or a stem cell or donor lymphocyte infusion donor (not recorded which). It is not recorded whose cells these are; they may come from a transplant donor. The CDR3 runs from the conserved cysteine through the conserved F or W. The D gene is left open where the match is weak. Clone size is stated in some rows and not others, as once, few, many or a class when expanded.

j_call | clone_size | v_call | d_call | cdr3_nt | cdr3_aa
TRBJ2-7 | NA | TRBV6-1 | TRBD2 | TGTGCCAGAGTAGCGGGGTACTCCTACGAGCAGTACTTC | CARVAGYSYEQYF
TRBJ1-1 | NA | TRBV20-1 | NA | TGCAGTGCTAGAGATCCGGGGAGGGGAACTGAAGCTTTCTTT | CSARDPGRGTEAFF
TRBJ1-1 | NA | TRBV29-1 | NA | TGCAACGTTGTAACCGGGGCTGAAGCTTTCTTT | CNVVTGAEAFF
TRBJ1-2 | NA | TRBV2 | TRBD1 | TGTGCCAGCAGTGTCGTCCGGGACAGGAGCTATGGCTACACCTTC | CASSVVRDRSYGYTF
TRBJ2-1 | few | TRBV7-6 | TRBD1 | TGTGCCAGCAGCTCAGCGACAGGGGGTCTCTACAATGAGCAGTTCTTC | CASSSATGGLYNEQFF
TRBJ2-3 | NA | TRBV28 | NA | TGTGCCAGCAACTTAGAGGACGGATACACAGATACGCAGTATTTT | CASNLEDGYTDTQYF
TRBJ2-1 | few | TRBV6-1 | TRBD2 | TGTGCCAGCAGTGCCCAGAGACTAGCGGGCAATGAGCAGTTCTTC | CASSAQRLAGNEQFF
TRBJ2-1 | NA | TRBV4-1 | NA | TGCGCCAGCAGCCTAAACCGGGACACCCCGTTCTTC | CASSLNRDTPFF
TRBJ2-3 | NA | TRBV7-2 | NA | TGTGCCAGCAGCCCCGCACTGGCCACAAGCACAGATACGCAGTATTTT | CASSPALATSTDTQYF
TRBJ1-2 | few | TRBV4-2 | TRBD1 | TGTGCCAGCAGCCTCCTTGAGACAGGGAATAACTATGGCTACACCTTC | CASSLLETGNNYGYTF
TRBJ1-1 | few | TRBV12-3/TRBV12-4 | NA | TGTGCCAGCAGCCAGTATATGAACACTGAAGCTTTCTTT | CASSQYMNTEAFF
TRBJ2-7 | NA | TRBV6-1 | TRBD2 | TGTGCCAGCACTCGTAGCGGGGGCCCCTACGAGCAGTACTTC | CASTRSGGPYEQYF
TRBJ2-7 | NA | TRBV5-4 | TRBD1 | TGTGCCAGCAGCAAAGACAGGGGCGAGCAGTACTTC | CASSKDRGEQYF
TRBJ1-1 | few | TRBV7-2 | NA | TGTGCCAGCAGCTTATATGGGGTAGGGCAGGGTGAAGCTTTCTTT | CASSLYGVGQGEAFF
TRBJ2-7 | few | TRBV4-2 | TRBD2 | TGTGCCAGCAGCCAAGAGACTAGCGGGTCCAACCTGGGGGAGCAGTACTTC | CASSQETSGSNLGEQYF
TRBJ2-1 | few | TRBV27 | TRBD1 | TGTGCCAGCCGAATGGGACAGCCGATCTCCTACAATGAGCAGTTCTTC | CASRMGQPISYNEQFF
TRBJ2-1 | few | TRBV24-1 | NA | TGTGCCACGGGTGGGGCGTCCTACAATGAGCAGTTCTTC | CATGGASYNEQFF
TRBJ2-7 | NA | TRBV5-1 | TRBD1 | TGCGCCAGCAGCTTTGCACAGGGGTACGAGCAGTACTTC | CASSFAQGYEQYF
TRBJ2-6 | NA | TRBV6-1 | TRBD1 | TGTGCCAGCAGGATTGGTGGGGACAGGGCTGCTGGGGCCAACGTCCTGACTTTC | CASRIGGDRAAGANVLTF
TRBJ2-7 | few | TRBV10-3 | TRBD1 | TGTGCCATCAGTGACGTGGACAGGGGCTACGAGCAGTACTTC | CAISDVDRGYEQYF
TRBJ2-7 | NA | TRBV20-1 | NA | TGCAGTGCGATGACTAGGGTAGTAGTTTCGGAGCAGTACTTC | CSAMTRVVVSEQYF
TRBJ2-5 | many | TRBV25-1 | NA | TGTGCCAGCAGTACAGGGCGCGAGACCCAGTACTTC | CASSTGRETQYF
TRBJ2-5 | NA | TRBV12-3/TRBV12-4 | TRBD2 | TGTGCCAGCAGCTCCATCCGGACTAGCGGGAGAGAGACCCAGTACTTC | CASSSIRTSGRETQYF
TRBJ1-5 | NA | TRBV5-1 | NA | TGCGCCAGCAGCTTGGGAGAGGACAACAATCAGCCCCAGCATTTT | CASSLGEDNNQPQHF
TRBJ1-5 | many | TRBV12-3/TRBV12-4 | NA | TGTGCCAGCAGTTTCCTCAATCAGCCCCAGCATTTT | CASSFLNQPQHF
TRBJ1-1 | NA | TRBV5-6 | NA | TGTGCCAGCAGCTTTATATCTCGGTTAACTGAAGCTTTCTTT | CASSFISRLTEAFF
TRBJ1-1 | NA | TRBV24-1 | TRBD1 | TGTGCCACTAGCGGACAGGGGGCTTGGGAAGCTTTCTTT | CATSGQGAWEAFF
TRBJ2-7 | few | TRBV10-3 | TRBD2 | TGTTCGACTAGCGGGATAGTTAGGGCCTACGAGCAGTACTTC | CSTSGIVRAYEQYF
TRBJ2-1 | NA | TRBV6-1 | TRBD2 | TGTGCCAGCAGTGGTAGCGGGATGCCCCGTCGGGGGCAGTTCTTC | CASSGSGMPRRGQFF
TRBJ2-1 | NA | TRBV15 | NA | TGTGCCACCAGCAGAATTTTGGGCGGAAGCTCCTACAATGAGCAGTTCTTC | CATSRILGGSSYNEQFF
TRBJ1-1 | NA | TRBV7-8 | NA | TGTGCCAGCAGCTTAGAGCCCAGTGAAGCTTTCTTT | CASSLEPSEAFF
TRBJ2-7 | NA | TRBV24-1 | TRBD2 | TGTGCCACCAGTGTAAACGGGAGGCGGCAGTACTTC | CATSVNGRRQYF
TRBJ2-5 | few | TRBV11-2 | TRBD1 | TGTGCCAGCAGCTTAGACCCCGTCCGGGACAGGGGACAAGAGACCCAGTACTTC | CASSLDPVRDRGQETQYF
TRBJ2-3 | NA | TRBV20-1 | NA | TGCAGTGCTCCACGGCGGTTAGCAGATACGCAGTATTTT | CSAPRRLADTQYF
TRBJ2-3 | few | TRBV5-1 | NA | TGCGCCAGCAGCTCCGGAGGACTACCCAGGACCCTCACAGATACGCAGTATTTT | CASSSGGLPRTLTDTQYF
TRBJ2-2 | NA | TRBV5-1 | TRBD1 | TGCGCCAGCACCGTAACGGGACAGGTTAGGACCGGGGAGCTGTTTTTT | CASTVTGQVRTGELFF
TRBJ1-1 | few | TRBV27 | TRBD1 | TGTGCCAGCAGTTTGATGGGACAGGGCTCTTTAGCTTTCTTT | CASSLMGQGSLAFF
TRBJ2-1 | NA | TRBV6-5 | TRBD1 | TGTGCCAGCAGTCGACAGGGCCATGAGCAGTTCTTC | CASSRQGHEQFF
TRBJ2-7 | NA | TRBV12-3/TRBV12-4 | NA | TGTGCCAGCACTCAACGGGGGCTAGCCAGCGAGCAGTACTTC | CASTQRGLASEQYF
TRBJ2-7 | NA | TRBV7-3 | TRBD2 | TGTGCCAGCAGCTTAACTGGCGGGGGGGTGTACGAGCAGTACTTC | CASSLTGGGVYEQYF
TRBJ2-3 | few | TRBV2 | NA | TGTGCCAGCAGCCCCAGGGTCAACACAGATACGCAGTATTTT | CASSPRVNTDTQYF
TRBJ2-7 | many | TRBV9 | NA | TGTGCCAGCAGCGTAGAGGACTTAACCTACGAGCAGTACTTC | CASSVEDLTYEQYF
TRBJ2-6 | few | TRBV27 | TRBD2 | TGTGCCAGCAGTCAGACTAGCGGGAGTTTAAGCTCTGGGGCCAACGTCCTGACTTTC | CASSQTSGSLSSGANVLTF
TRBJ2-5 | NA | TRBV4-3 | NA | TGCGCCAGCAGTAAGGCCCTGCAAGAGACCCAGTACTTC | CASSKALQETQYF
TRBJ2-2 | NA | TRBV5-1 | NA | TGCGCCAGCAGCTTGGCGGGACGGACCACGAACACCGGGGAGCTGTTTTTT | CASSLAGRTTNTGELFF
TRBJ1-4 | NA | TRBV2 | TRBD1 | TGTGCCAGCAGTCGACTTGAAGCAGGGGGCAGAGAAAAACTGTTTTTT | CASSRLEAGGREKLFF
TRBJ1-2 | few | TRBV20-1 | NA | TGCAGTGCTGCCCGGGACAACCTTGGAGGGGGCTACACCTTC | CSAARDNLGGGYTF
TRBJ2-7 | NA | TRBV7-2 | TRBD2 | TGTGCCAGCAGTTTTTTCCTAGCGGGGATCTCCTACGAGCAGTACTTC | CASSFFLAGISYEQYF
TRBJ2-3 | few | TRBV7-2 | TRBD2 | TGTGCCAGCAGCCCAGGGACTAGCGTTCCCACAGATACGCAGTATTTT | CASSPGTSVPTDTQYF
TRBJ2-2 | NA | TRBV2 | NA | TGTGCCAGCAGTAAGGGGCCCGGGGAGCTGTTTTTT | CASSKGPGELFF
TRBJ1-2 | NA | TRBV12-3/TRBV12-4 | NA | TGTGCCAGCAGCGTGGCCGGCTACACCTTC | CASSVAGYTF
TRBJ1-5 | NA | TRBV5-6 | TRBD1 | TGTGCCAGCAGCTCCGGGACAGGGTTTTCGGTGCGCAATCAGCCCCAGCATTTT | CASSSGTGFSVRNQPQHF
TRBJ1-4 | NA | TRBV6-1 | NA | TGTGCCAGCACCCTCGGGGGAAACAATAATGAAAAACTGTTTTTT | CASTLGGNNNEKLFF